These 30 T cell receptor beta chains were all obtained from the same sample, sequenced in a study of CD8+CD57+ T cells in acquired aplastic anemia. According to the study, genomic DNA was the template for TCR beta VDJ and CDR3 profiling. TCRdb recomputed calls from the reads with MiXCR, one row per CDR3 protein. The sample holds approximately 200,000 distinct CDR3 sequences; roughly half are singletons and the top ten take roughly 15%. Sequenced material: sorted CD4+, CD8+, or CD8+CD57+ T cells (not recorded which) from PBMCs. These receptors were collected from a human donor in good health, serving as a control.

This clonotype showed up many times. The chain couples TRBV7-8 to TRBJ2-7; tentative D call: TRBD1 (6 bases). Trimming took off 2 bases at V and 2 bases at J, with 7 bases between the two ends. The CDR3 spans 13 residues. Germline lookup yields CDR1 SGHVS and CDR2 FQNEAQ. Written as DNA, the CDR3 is TGTGCCAGCAGCTTAACAGGGACCTACGAGCAGTACTTC. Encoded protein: CASSLTGTYEQYF.

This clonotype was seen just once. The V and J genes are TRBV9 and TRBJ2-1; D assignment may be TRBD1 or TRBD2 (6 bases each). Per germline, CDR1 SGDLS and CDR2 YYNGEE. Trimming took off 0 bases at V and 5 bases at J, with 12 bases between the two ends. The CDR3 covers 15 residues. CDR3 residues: CASSVEGGAHNEQFF. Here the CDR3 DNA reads TGTGCCAGCAGCGTAGAGGGGGGCGCTCACAATGAGCAGTTCTTC.

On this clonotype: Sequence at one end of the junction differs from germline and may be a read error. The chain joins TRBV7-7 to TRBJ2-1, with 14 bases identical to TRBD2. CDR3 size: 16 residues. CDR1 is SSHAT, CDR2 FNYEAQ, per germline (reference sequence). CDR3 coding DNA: TGTGCTAGCAGCTTGGGGACTAGCGGGGGTACCTATGAGCAGTTCTTC. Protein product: CASSLGTSGGTYEQFF.

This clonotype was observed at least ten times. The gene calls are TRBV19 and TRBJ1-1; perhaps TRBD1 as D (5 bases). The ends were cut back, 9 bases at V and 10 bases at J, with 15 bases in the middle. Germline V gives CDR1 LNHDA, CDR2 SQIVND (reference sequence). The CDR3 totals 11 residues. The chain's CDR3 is CASLTGGVAFF. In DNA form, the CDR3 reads TGTGCCAGCCTTACGGGGGGGGTAGCTTTCTTT.

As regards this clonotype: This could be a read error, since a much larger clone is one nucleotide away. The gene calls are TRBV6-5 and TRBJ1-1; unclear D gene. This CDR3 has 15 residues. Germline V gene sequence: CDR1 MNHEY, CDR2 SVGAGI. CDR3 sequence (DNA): TGTGCCAGCAGTCACTCCGCCCCCTTGGGCACTGAAGCTTTCTTT. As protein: CASSHSAPLGTEAFF.

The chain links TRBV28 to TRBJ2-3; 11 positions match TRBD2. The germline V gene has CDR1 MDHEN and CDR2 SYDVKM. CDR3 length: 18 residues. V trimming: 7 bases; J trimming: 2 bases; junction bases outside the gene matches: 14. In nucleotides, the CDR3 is TGTGCCAGCAATCCCTCGGGTCTTAGCGGGGGGGACACAGATACGCAGTATTTT. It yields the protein CASNPSGLSGGDTDTQYF.

The chain's CDR3 is CSASPGGLSYEQYF. Here the CDR3 DNA reads TGCAGTGCTAGCCCGGGGGGCCTATCCTACGAGCAGTACTTC. This chain joins TRBV20-1 and TRBJ2-7; tentative D call: TRBD2 (7 bases). Per germline, CDR1 DFQATT and CDR2 SNEGSKA (reference sequence). The CDR3 covers 14 residues. V lost 3 bases and J lost 1, with 13 bases in between.

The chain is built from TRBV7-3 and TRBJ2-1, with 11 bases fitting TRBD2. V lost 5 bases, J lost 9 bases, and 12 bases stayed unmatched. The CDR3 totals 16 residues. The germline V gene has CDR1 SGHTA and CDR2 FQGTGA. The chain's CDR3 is CASSPLASGGISEQFF. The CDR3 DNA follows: TGTGCCAGCAGCCCCCTGGCTAGCGGGGGGATCAGTGAGCAGTTCTTC.

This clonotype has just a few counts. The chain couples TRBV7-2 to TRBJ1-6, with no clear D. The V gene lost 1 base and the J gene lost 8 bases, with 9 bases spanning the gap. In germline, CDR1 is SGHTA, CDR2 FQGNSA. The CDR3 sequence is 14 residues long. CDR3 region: CASSLGARDSPLHF. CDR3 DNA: TGTGCCAGCAGCTTAGGGGCAAGGGATTCACCCCTCCACTTT.

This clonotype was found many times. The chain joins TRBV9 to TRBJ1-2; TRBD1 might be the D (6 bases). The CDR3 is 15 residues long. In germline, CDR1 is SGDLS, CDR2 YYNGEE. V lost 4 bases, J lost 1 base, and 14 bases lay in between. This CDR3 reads CASSRTGSLNYGYTF. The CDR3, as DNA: TGTGCCAGCAGCCGCACAGGGAGCCTTAACTATGGCTACACCTTC.

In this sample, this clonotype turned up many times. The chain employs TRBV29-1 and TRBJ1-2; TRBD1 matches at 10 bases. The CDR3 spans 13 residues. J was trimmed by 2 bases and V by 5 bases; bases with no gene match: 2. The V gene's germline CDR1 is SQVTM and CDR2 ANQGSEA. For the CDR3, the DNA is TGCAGCGTTTGGACAGGGGGGAACTATGGCTACACCTTC. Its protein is CSVWTGGNYGYTF.

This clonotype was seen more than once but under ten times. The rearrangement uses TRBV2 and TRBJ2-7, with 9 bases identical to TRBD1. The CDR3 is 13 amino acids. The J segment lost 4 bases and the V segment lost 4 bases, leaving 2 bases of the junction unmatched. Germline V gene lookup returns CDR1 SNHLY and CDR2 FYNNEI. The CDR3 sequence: CASSVDRGYEQYF. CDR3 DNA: TGTGCCAGCAGTGTAGACAGGGGGTACGAGCAGTACTTC.

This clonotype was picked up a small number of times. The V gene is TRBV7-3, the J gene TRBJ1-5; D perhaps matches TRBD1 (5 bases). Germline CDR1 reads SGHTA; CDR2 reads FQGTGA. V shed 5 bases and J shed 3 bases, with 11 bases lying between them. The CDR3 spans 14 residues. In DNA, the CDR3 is TGTGCCAGCAGCCACCCGACAGTCAATCAGCCCCAGCATTTT. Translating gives CASSHPTVNQPQHF.

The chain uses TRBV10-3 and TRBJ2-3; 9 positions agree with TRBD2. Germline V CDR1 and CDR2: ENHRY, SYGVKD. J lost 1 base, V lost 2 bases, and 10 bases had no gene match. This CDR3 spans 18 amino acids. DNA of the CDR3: TGTGCCATCAGTGAGGGCGGGGGGGGGACCGGACGCACAGATACGCAGTATTTT. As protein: CAISEGGGGTGRTDTQYF.

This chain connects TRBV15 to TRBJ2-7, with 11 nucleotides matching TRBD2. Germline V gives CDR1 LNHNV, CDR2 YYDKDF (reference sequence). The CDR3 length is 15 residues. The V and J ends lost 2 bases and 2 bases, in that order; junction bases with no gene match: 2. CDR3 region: CATSRISGGAYEQYF. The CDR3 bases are TGTGCCACCAGCAGAATTAGCGGGGGGGCCTACGAGCAGTACTTC.

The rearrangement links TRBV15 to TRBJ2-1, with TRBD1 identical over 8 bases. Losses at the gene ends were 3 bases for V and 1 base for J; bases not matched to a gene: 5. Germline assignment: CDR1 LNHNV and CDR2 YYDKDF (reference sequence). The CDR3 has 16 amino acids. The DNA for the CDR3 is TGTGCCACCAGCAGCTTGGGACAGGAGTCCTACAATGAGCAGTTCTTC. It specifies CATSSLGQESYNEQFF.

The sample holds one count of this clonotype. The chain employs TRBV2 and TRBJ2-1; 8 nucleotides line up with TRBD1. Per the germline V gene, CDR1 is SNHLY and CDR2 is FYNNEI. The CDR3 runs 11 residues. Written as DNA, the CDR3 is TGTGGGACAGGGTCCTACAATGAGCAGTTCTTC. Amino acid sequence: CGTGSYNEQFF.

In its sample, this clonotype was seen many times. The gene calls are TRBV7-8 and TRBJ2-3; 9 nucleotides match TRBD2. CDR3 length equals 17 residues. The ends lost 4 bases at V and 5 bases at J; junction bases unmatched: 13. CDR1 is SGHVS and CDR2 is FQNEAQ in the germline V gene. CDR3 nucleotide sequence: TGTGCCAGCAGCTCCGCGTCGGCGGGGGGGCCCAGAGATACGCAGTATTTT. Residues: CASSSASAGGPRDTQYF.

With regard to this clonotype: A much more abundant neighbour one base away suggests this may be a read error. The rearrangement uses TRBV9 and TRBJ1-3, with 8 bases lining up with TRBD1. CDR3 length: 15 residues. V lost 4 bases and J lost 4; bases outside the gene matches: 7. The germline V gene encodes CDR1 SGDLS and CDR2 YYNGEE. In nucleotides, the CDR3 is TGTGCCAGCAGCCGAGACAGGGGTCCAGGAAACACCATATATTTT. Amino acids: CASSRDRGPGNTIYF.

In DNA, the CDR3 is TGCGCCAGCAACCCCCAGACAGGCGAGCAGTACTTC. Amino acid sequence: CASNPQTGEQYF. The chain couples TRBV4-1 to TRBJ2-7, with a weak D call TRBD1 (6 bases). The CDR3 loop spans 12 amino acids. Trimming stripped 7 bases from V and 6 bases from J, with 13 bases between. Looked up from germline, CDR1 is MGHRA and CDR2 is YSYEKL.

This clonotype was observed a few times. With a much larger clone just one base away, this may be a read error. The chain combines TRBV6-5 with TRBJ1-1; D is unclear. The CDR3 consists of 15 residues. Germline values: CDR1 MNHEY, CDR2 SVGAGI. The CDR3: CASSYATSMNTEALF. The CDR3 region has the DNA TGTGCCAGCAGTTATGCGACATCCATGAACACTGAAGCTCTCTTT.

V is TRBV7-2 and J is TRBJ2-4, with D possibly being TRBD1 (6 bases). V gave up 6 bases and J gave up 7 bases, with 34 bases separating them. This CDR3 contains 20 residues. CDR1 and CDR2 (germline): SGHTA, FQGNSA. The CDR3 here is CASRAWTDLRLESGANIQYF. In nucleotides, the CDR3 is TGTGCCAGCAGGGCCTGGACAGACCTACGACTTGAGTCTGGGGCCAACATTCAGTACTTC.

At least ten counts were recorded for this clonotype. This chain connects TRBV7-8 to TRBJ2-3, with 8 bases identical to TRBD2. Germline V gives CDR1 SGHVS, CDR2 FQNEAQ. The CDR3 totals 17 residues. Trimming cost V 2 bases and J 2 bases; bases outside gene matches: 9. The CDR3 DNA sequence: TGTGCCAGCAGCTTAAGAAGGTACGGGGGGGCCACAGATACGCAGTATTTT. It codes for CASSLRRYGGATDTQYF.

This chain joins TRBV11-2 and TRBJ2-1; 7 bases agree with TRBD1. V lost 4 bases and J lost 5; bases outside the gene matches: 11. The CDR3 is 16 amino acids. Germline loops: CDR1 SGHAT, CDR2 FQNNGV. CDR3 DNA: TGTGCCAGCAGCTCCAAGCCGGGACAGCCTGACAATGAGCAGTTCTTC. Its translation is CASSSKPGQPDNEQFF.

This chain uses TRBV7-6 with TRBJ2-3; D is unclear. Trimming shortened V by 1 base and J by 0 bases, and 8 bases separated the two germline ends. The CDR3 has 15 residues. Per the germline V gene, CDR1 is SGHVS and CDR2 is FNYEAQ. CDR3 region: CASSLDGASTDTQYF. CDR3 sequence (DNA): TGTGCCAGCAGCTTAGACGGAGCTAGCACAGATACGCAGTATTTT.

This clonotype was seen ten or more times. CDR3 sequence (DNA): TGTGCCAGCAGCCGAGCCCCACAGGGAGCTGGAAACACCATATATTTT. This sequence encodes CASSRAPQGAGNTIYF. V gene TRBV14 combines with J gene TRBJ1-3, with TRBD1 as a possible D gene (6 bases). The germline V gene encodes CDR1 SGHDN and CDR2 FVKESK. CDR3 length equals 16 residues. The germline V and J ends were trimmed by 4 bases and 2 bases, with 15 bases remaining between them.

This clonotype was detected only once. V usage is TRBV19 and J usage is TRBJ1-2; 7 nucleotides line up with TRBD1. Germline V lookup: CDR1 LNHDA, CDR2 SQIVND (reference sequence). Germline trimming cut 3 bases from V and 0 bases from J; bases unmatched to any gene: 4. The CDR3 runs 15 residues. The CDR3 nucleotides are TGTGCCAGTAGTATCAGACAGGGAGCTAACTATGGCTACACCTTC. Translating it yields CASSIRQGANYGYTF.

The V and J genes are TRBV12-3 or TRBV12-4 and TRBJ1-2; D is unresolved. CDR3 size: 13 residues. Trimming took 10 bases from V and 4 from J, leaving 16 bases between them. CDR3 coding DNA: TGTGCCACCAGCAGCGGAGGGTTCTATGGCTACACCTTC. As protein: CATSSGGFYGYTF.

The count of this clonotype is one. The CDR3 loop reads CASKTGTGDHEQYF. CDR3 coding DNA: TGTGCCAGTAAGACCGGGACAGGGGACCACGAGCAGTACTTC. The V gene is TRBV19, the J gene TRBJ2-7; 10 nucleotides match TRBD1. Germline CDR1 reads LNHDA; CDR2 reads SQIVND (reference sequence). With 7 bases clipped from V and 5 bases from J, the junction kept 8 bases outside the gene matches. The CDR3 totals 14 residues.

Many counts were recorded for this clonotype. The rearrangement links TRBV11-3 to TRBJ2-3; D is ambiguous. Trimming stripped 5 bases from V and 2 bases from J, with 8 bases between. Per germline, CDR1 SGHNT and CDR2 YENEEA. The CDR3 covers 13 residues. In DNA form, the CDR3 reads TGTGCCAGCAGCCTAGTATTCACAGATACGCAGTATTTT. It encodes CASSLVFTDTQYF. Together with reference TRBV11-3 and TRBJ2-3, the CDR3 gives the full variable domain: EAGVVQSPRYKIIEKKQPVAFWCNPISGHNTLYWYLQNLGQGPELLIRYENEEAVDDSQLPKDRFSAERLKGVDSTLKIQPAELGDSAVYLCASSLVFTDTQYFGPGTRLTVL.